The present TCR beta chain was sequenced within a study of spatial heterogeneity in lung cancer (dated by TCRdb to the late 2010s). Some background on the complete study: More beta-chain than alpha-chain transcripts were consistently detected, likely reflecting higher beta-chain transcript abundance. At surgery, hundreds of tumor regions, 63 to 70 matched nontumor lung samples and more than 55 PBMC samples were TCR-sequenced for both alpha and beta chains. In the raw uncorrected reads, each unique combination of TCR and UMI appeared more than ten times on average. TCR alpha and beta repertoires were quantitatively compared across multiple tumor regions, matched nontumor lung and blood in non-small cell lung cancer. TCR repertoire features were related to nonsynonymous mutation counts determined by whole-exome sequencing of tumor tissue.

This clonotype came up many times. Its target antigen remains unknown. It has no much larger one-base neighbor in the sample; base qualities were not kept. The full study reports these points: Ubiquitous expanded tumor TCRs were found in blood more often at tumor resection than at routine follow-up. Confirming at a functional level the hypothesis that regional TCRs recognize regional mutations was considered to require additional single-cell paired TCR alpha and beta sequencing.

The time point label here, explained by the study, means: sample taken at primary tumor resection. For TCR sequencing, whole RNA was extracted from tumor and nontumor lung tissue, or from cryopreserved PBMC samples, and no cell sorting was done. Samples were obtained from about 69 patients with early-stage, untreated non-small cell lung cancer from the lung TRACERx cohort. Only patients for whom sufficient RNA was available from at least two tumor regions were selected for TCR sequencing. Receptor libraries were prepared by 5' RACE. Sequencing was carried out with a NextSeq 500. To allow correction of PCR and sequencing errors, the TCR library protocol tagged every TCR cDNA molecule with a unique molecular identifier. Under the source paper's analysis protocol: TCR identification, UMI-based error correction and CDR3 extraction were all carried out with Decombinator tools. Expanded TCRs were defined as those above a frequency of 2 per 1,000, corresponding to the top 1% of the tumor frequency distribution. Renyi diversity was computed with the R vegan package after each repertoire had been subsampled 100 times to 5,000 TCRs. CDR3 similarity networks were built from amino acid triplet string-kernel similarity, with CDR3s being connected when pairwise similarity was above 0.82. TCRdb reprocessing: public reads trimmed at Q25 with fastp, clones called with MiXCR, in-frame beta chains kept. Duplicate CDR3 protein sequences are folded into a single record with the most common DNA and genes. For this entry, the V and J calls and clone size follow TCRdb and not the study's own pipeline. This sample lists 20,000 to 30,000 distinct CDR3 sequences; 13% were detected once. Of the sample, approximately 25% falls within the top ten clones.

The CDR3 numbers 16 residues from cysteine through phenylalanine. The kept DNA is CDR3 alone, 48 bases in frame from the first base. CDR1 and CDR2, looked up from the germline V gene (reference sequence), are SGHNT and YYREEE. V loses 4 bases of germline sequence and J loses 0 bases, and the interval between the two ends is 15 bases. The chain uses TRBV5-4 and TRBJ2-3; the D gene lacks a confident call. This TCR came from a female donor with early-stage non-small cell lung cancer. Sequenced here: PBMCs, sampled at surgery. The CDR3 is CASSVDPTASTDTQYF. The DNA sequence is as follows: TGTGCCAGCAGCGTTGACCCCACAGCTAGCACAGATACGCAGTATTTT.